A selection of T cell receptor beta chains follows, all from one sample in a study of graft-versus-host responses after intestinal transplantation. Here immunoSEQ multiplex PCR was the method, and the copy in TCRdb shows in-frame clones only, minus some. This table has some 64,000 clones, roughly nine tenths appearing once. These receptors lack a known antigen. Specimen: unstimulated CD8+ T cells sorted from spleen or lymph node cells, collected before transplant. The receptors here all came from a human donor who was the organ donor for an intestinal transplant. CDR3s include the opening cysteine and the closing phenylalanine or tryptophan. Fields, in order: D gene, J gene, V gene, clone size, CDR3 DNA, CDR3 protein. A D gene is named only where the DNA matches it firmly. For some rows the clone size is stated as once, few or many, or as a class when expanded; others skip it.

>TRBD2|TRBJ2-5|TRBV10-2|.
TGCGCCAGCAGTGAAGGCGGGAGTGAAGAGACCCAGTACTTC
CASSEGGSEETQYF
>.|TRBJ2-5|TRBV5-6|.
TGTGCCAGCAGCTTGGTTTTCAGGGGAGAGACCCAGTACTTC
CASSLVFRGETQYF
>.|TRBJ1-1|TRBV6-1|.
TGTGCCAGCTCCGCGGGGGGTGGGGGCACTGAAGCTTTCTTT
CASSAGGGGTEAFF
>TRBD1|TRBJ2-7|TRBV18|.
TGTGCCAGCTCACCCCGTCCGGGACAGGGCTACGAGCAGTACTTC
CASSPRPGQGYEQYF
>.|TRBJ2-5|TRBV30|.
TGTGCCTGGAGTCTACTTCCTCAAGAGACCCAGTACTTC
CAWSLLPQETQYF
>.|TRBJ2-1|TRBV19|once
TGTGCCAGTAGTATGGGGGGGCGAAATGAGCAGTTCTTC
CASSMGGRNEQFF
>.|TRBJ2-7|TRBV7-3|once
TGTGCCAGCAGCTTAAGTGGGGGCCGCGAGCAGTACTTC
CASSLSGGREQYF
>.|TRBJ2-1|TRBV13|once
TGTGCCAGCAGCCTCCCCTCAGACAATGAGCAGTTCTTC
CASSLPSDNEQFF
>TRBD2|TRBJ2-7|TRBV11-2|.
TGTGCCAGCACCCATCTAAGGCCCGGGCGGGAGGACGAGCAGTACTTC
CASTHLRPGREDEQYF
>.|TRBJ2-2|TRBV5-1|once
TGCGCCAGCAGCTTGGACAGTTTTCCCGGGGAGCTGTTTTTT
CASSLDSFPGELFF
>.|TRBJ1-5|TRBV10-3|.
TGTGCCACGCGACAGTCCGATCAGCCCCAGCATTTT
CATRQSDQPQHF
>.|TRBJ2-4|TRBV7-3|.
TGTGCCAGCAGCAAACTGACGGAGGCCAAAAACATTCAGTACTTC
CASSKLTEAKNIQYF
>TRBD2|TRBJ2-1|TRBV7-9|.
TGTGCCAGCAGCGTACTCTTAGCGGGAGTGAATGAGCAGTTCTTC
CASSVLLAGVNEQFF
>.|TRBJ2-7|TRBV4-3|.
TGCGCCAGCAGCCAAGGGGCTGGAGGCGGGATATCCTACGAGCAGTACTTC
CASSQGAGGGISYEQYF
>TRBD1|TRBJ2-7|TRBV9|.
TGTGCCAGCAGCGCCGGGACAGGGGTCGACGAGCAGTACTTC
CASSAGTGVDEQYF
>.|TRBJ2-1|TRBV28|.
TGTGCCAGCAGGCGGATGAGGTGGGGAGTAAGAGGGTACAATGAGCAGTTCTTC
CASRRMRWGVRGYNEQFF
>.|TRBJ2-7|TRBV27|.
TGTGCCAGCAGTTTTCCACAGGGCGAGCAGTACTTC
CASSFPQGEQYF
>TRBD1|TRBJ1-1|TRBV27|.
TGTGCCAGCAGTTCAATTGGACAGGGTTGGGGAGCTTTCTTT
CASSSIGQGWGAFF
>TRBD2|TRBJ2-3|TRBV9|once
TGTGCCAGCAGCGCTAGCGGGAGTGGAACAGATACGCAGTATTTT
CASSASGSGTDTQYF
>.|TRBJ2-2|TRBV7-3|.
TGTGCCAGCAGCTTAAGTTTGGCGGGCCGAACGAACACCGGGGAGCTGTTTTTT
CASSLSLAGRTNTGELFF
>.|TRBJ2-3|TRBV4-3|.
TGCGCCAGCAGCCGAAAAACAGGGCCAGATACGCAGTATTTT
CASSRKTGPDTQYF
>.|TRBJ1-1|TRBV4-3|.
TGCGCCAGCAGCCAAGATCGAGGGTATGACACTGAAGCTTTCTTT
CASSQDRGYDTEAFF
>TRBD2|TRBJ2-1|TRBV28|.
TGTGCCAGCATTGAACCCGGGACTAGCGGGAGTCATGAGCAGTTCTTC
CASIEPGTSGSHEQFF
>TRBD2|TRBJ2-1|TRBV28|once
TGTGCCAGCAGGCCGATAGGCAGCGGGACGAACAATGAGCAGTTCTTC
CASRPIGSGTNNEQFF
>.|TRBJ2-5|TRBV27|.
TGTGCCAGCACCAAGGGGGCGGGGGAGACCCAGTACTTC
CASTKGAGETQYF
>TRBD2|TRBJ2-7|TRBV7-8|.
TGTGCCAGCAGCTTCGGGGGGGCATACGAGCAGTACTTC
CASSFGGAYEQYF
>TRBD1|TRBJ1-1|TRBV6-6|.
TGTGCCAGCAGCCCTCGACAGGGTATGAACACTGAAGCTTTCTTT
CASSPRQGMNTEAFF
>.|TRBJ2-1|TRBV11-1|once
TGTGCCAGCAGCTTAGGGGCTAGCGCAGGTTCCTACAATGAGCAGTTCTTC
CASSLGASAGSYNEQFF
>TRBD1|TRBJ1-2|TRBV5-8|once
TGTGCCAGCAGCTTGGACAGGGGTAACTATGGCTACACCTTC
CASSLDRGNYGYTF
>.|TRBJ1-2|TRBV7-3|.
TGTGCCAGCAGCGAAGGAGAGAGTAACTATGGCTACACCTTC
CASSEGESNYGYTF
>TRBD2|TRBJ2-7|TRBV2|.
TGTGCCAGCAGAGCGGGACTAGCGTCTACCTACGAGCAGTACTTC
CASRAGLASTYEQYF
>.|TRBJ2-7|TRBV6-6|.
TGTGCCAGCAGTTACCGGGACAACTACGAGCAGTACTTC
CASSYRDNYEQYF
>.|TRBJ1-1|TRBV4-1|few
TGCGCCAGCAGCCAACGTCAGTCCCAGGAGGGTTCTGAAGCTTTCTTT
CASSQRQSQEGSEAFF
>TRBD1|TRBJ2-7|TRBV9|.
TGTGCCAGCAGCGGGGCCAGGGGGCTGAACGAGCAGTACTTC
CASSGARGLNEQYF
>.|TRBJ1-5|TRBV9|.
TGTGCCAGCAGCGTAATGGGGGAGGTTGTGAAGGATCAGCCCCAGCATTTT
CASSVMGEVVKDQPQHF
>.|TRBJ2-6|TRBV28|.
TGTGCCAGCAGTTTAAACATTGGGCAGGGCCTGTCTGGGGCCAACGTCCTGACTTTC
CASSLNIGQGLSGANVLTF
>.|TRBJ1-5|TRBV6-5|.
TGTGCCAGCAGTTACTCGGACGGCGGGAATCAGCCCCAGCATTTT
CASSYSDGGNQPQHF
>TRBD2|TRBJ2-7|TRBV28|few
TGTGCCAGCAGACCGCTGTTCGGCGGGAGGGATTTCTACGAGCAGTACTTC
CASRPLFGGRDFYEQYF
>.|TRBJ2-1|TRBV5-1|.
TGCGCCAGCAGCTTGGATCAGGTGAATGAGCAGTTCTTC
CASSLDQVNEQFF
>TRBD1|TRBJ2-2|TRBV6-1|.
TGTGCCAGCAGCCTCGGGACAGGGCATACCGGGGAGCTGTTTTTT
CASSLGTGHTGELFF
>.|TRBJ2-7|TRBV19|.
TGTGCCAGTAGTATAACAGGGCCTTCCTACGAGCAGTACTTC
CASSITGPSYEQYF
>TRBD1|TRBJ2-7|TRBV7-8|.
TGTGCCAGCAGCCCGTATACAGGGGGGCCCGAGCAGTACTTC
CASSPYTGGPEQYF
>TRBD2|TRBJ2-1|TRBV5-6|.
TGTGCCAGCAGCTTGACCAGCGGGATCTACAATGAGCAGTTCTTC
CASSLTSGIYNEQFF
>TRBD1|TRBJ1-2|TRBV28|.
TGTGCCAGCAGTTCGACAGGGAAGAGATATGGCTACACCTTC
CASSSTGKRYGYTF
>.|TRBJ2-5|TRBV7-8|.
TGTGCCAGCAGTTTCAGATTCAGGCCGGAAGAGACCCAGTACTTC
CASSFRFRPEETQYF
>.|TRBJ1-1|TRBV25-1|.
TGTGCCAGCAGTCTGGGTCGAGGGACTGAAGCTTTCTTT
CASSLGRGTEAFF
>.|TRBJ2-3|TRBV6-6|.
TGTGCCAGCACGTCGGAGGGACCAAGTGCAGATACGCAGTATTTT
CASTSEGPSADTQYF
>.|TRBJ2-2|TRBV4-2|.
TGTGCCAGCAGTCGAAAAGGACAGAACACCGGGGAGCTGTTTTTT
CASSRKGQNTGELFF
>.|TRBJ1-6|TRBV6-1|.
TGTGCCAGCAGTGAATTTACAGGCTCCTATAATTCACCCCTCCACTTT
CASSEFTGSYNSPLHF
>TRBD2|TRBJ2-1|TRBV29-1|.
TGCAGCGTTGAAGGGGCGGGAGGTGAGCAGTTCTTC
CSVEGAGGEQFF
>.|TRBJ2-1|TRBV28|.
TGTGCCAGCATGAGATCCCACTACGTCGACCACTTCGTCTTC
CASMRSHYVDHFVF
>TRBD2|TRBJ2-7|TRBV4-2|.
TGTGCCAGCAGCCACCCCCTAGCGGGAGGACCCTACGAGCAGTACTTC
CASSHPLAGGPYEQYF
>TRBD2|TRBJ2-5|TRBV19|.
TGTGCCAGTAGTATAGGAGCGGGGAACCAAGAGACCCAGTACTTC
CASSIGAGNQETQYF
>TRBD1|TRBJ2-7|TRBV14|.
TGTGCCAGCAGCCAACGGGACAGAAGCTCCTACGAGCAGTACTTC
CASSQRDRSSYEQYF
>TRBD1|TRBJ1-5|TRBV19|.
TGTGCCAGTAGTACCCGACAGGGGAGCAATCAGCCCCAGCATTTT
CASSTRQGSNQPQHF
>.|TRBJ1-3|TRBV18|.
TGTGCCAGCTCTAAGGGGTCTGGAAACACCATATATTTT
CASSKGSGNTIYF
>TRBD1|TRBJ2-1|TRBV9|.
TGTGCCAGCAACCATCCGGGACAGGGGGCACATGAGCAGTTCTTC
CASNHPGQGAHEQFF
>TRBD2|TRBJ2-1|TRBV28|.
TGTGCCAGCAGGCCGGGAGGTGGTGAGCAGTTCTTC
CASRPGGGEQFF